A selection of T cell receptor beta chains follows, all from one sample in a study of early T cells in non-severe SARS-CoV-2 infection. TCRdb re-derived calls from the 5' RACE reads in MiXCR, one entry per CDR3 protein. The table records nearly 45,000 distinct CDR3 sequences, about 9.9% of them present only once. What was sequenced was whole blood. The receptors originated from an adult who was a healthcare worker with PCR-confirmed SARS-CoV-2 infection or an uninfected control (not recorded which). CDR3s include the opening cysteine and the closing phenylalanine or tryptophan. A D gene is named only where the DNA matches it firmly. The size field is filled for only some rows; it gives once, few, many or a size class.

V gene	clone size	D gene	J gene	CDR3 protein	CDR3 DNA
TRBV29-1	-	-	TRBJ1-1	CSAPHREDDGTEAFF	TGCAGCGCCCCTCATCGGGAGGACGATGGGACTGAAGCTTTCTTT
TRBV7-8	few	TRBD1	TRBJ1-5	CASSPGTGSSPRHF	TGTGCCAGCAGCCCTGGGACAGGGAGCTCCCCCCGGCATTTT
TRBV20-1	many	-	TRBJ1-1	CSARGGGAEAFF	TGCAGTGCTCGGGGAGGCGGGGCTGAAGCTTTCTTT
TRBV28	few	-	TRBJ2-6	CASRDFGANVLTF	TGTGCCAGCCGGGACTTTGGGGCCAACGTCCTGACTTTC
TRBV28	-	TRBD1	TRBJ2-1	CASSAHRGGLSNEQFF	TGTGCCAGCAGTGCCCACAGGGGCGGTTTGAGCAATGAGCAGTTCTTC
TRBV9	many	-	TRBJ2-7	CASSVATGQYEQYF	TGTGCCAGCAGCGTTGCAACCGGACAGTACGAGCAGTACTTC
TRBV6-5	-	-	TRBJ2-3	CASRDFASPRTDTQYF	TGTGCCAGCCGAGATTTCGCTAGCCCTCGCACAGATACGCAGTATTTT
TRBV9	few	-	TRBJ2-2	CASSARDIGSGELFF	TGTGCCAGCAGCGCCCGGGACATTGGGTCCGGGGAGCTGTTTTTT
TRBV2	-	TRBD1	TRBJ1-6	CASVGDRGNSPLHF	TGTGCCAGCGTGGGGGACAGGGGAAATTCACCCCTCCACTTT
TRBV29-1	-	-	TRBJ1-4	CSARGQRNEKLFF	TGCAGCGCCCGGGGGCAGAGAAATGAAAAACTGTTTTTT
TRBV3-1	many	TRBD2	TRBJ2-7	CASSQGTSVRRAYEQYF	TGTGCCAGCAGCCAGGGGACTAGCGTGAGGCGGGCCTACGAGCAGTACTTC
TRBV12-3/TRBV12-4	many	TRBD2	TRBJ2-3	CASSPSTSGITDTQYF	TGTGCCAGCAGCCCTTCCACTAGCGGGATTACAGATACGCAGTATTTT
TRBV7-3	many	TRBD1	TRBJ2-1	CASSSGQGAGNEQFF	TGTGCCAGCAGCTCGGGACAGGGGGCCGGCAATGAGCAGTTCTTC
TRBV11-2	-	-	TRBJ1-1	CASSFSGWASMNTEAFF	TGTGCCAGCAGCTTCTCCGGATGGGCTAGCATGAACACTGAAGCTTTCTTT
TRBV12-3/TRBV12-4	many	TRBD1	TRBJ1-1	CASSFRPVKRDRTTEAFF	TGTGCCAGCAGTTTTCGCCCTGTCAAACGGGACAGGACCACTGAAGCTTTCTTT
TRBV6-5	many	-	TRBJ2-1	CASSKSGAGVSYNEQFF	TGTGCCAGCAGTAAATCTGGCGCGGGTGTCTCCTACAATGAGCAGTTCTTC
TRBV12-5	-	TRBD2	TRBJ2-1	CASGLPNLAGGLNEQFF	TGTGCTAGTGGTTTGCCGAACCTAGCGGGAGGCCTCAATGAGCAGTTCTTC
TRBV3-1	-	TRBD2	TRBJ2-7	CASSDGTSGRTNSYEQYF	TGTGCCAGCAGCGACGGGACTAGCGGGAGGACCAACTCCTACGAGCAGTACTTC
TRBV6-2/TRBV6-3	-	-	TRBJ2-7	CASRRLEKEQYF	TGTGCCAGCAGGAGACTCGAAAAGGAGCAGTACTTC
TRBV19	few	-	TRBJ1-5	CASSPSQRAENQPQHF	TGTGCCAGTAGTCCCTCGCAAAGGGCAGAAAATCAGCCCCAGCATTTT
TRBV10-2	many	TRBD2	TRBJ2-2	CASRQRWLAGSGELFF	TGCGCCAGCAGACAACGTTGGCTAGCGGGATCCGGGGAGCTGTTTTTT
TRBV2	-	-	TRBJ1-1	CASSPILASGDTEAFF	TGTGCCAGCAGTCCAATTCTAGCCTCGGGGGACACTGAAGCTTTCTTT
TRBV24-1	few	TRBD2	TRBJ2-3	CATSDSAGGGRYTDTQYF	TGTGCCACCAGTGATTCGGCGGGAGGTGGTCGCTACACAGATACGCAGTATTTT
TRBV18	many	-	TRBJ1-1	CASSPSENTEAFF	TGTGCCAGCTCACCATCGGAGAACACTGAAGCTTTCTTT
TRBV5-1	-	-	TRBJ2-1	CASSKQSGSNEQFF	TGCGCCAGCAGCAAACAGTCAGGGTCCAATGAGCAGTTCTTC
TRBV20-1	few	TRBD2	TRBJ2-3	CSAEAGGFTDTQYF	TGCAGTGCCGAGGCGGGAGGATTCACAGATACGCAGTATTTT
TRBV28	-	-	TRBJ2-1	CASIKEGNEQFF	TGTGCCAGCATAAAGGAGGGCAATGAGCAGTTCTTC
TRBV12-3/TRBV12-4	-	TRBD1	TRBJ1-3	CASSSRTGRRGNTIYF	TGTGCCAGCAGTTCCCGGACAGGGCGAAGAGGAAACACCATATATTTT
TRBV7-9	many	TRBD1	TRBJ2-5	CASSSGQPQGTQYF	TGTGCCAGCAGCTCGGGACAGCCCCAGGGGACCCAGTACTTC
TRBV28	many	-	TRBJ2-1	CASSLLDVNEQFF	TGTGCCAGCAGTTTATTGGATGTCAATGAGCAGTTCTTC
TRBV25-1	many	-	TRBJ2-1	CASSESVTALYSEQFF	TGTGCCAGCAGTGAGAGTGTGACAGCTCTGTATTCTGAGCAGTTCTTC
TRBV5-5	-	-	TRBJ2-2	CASSGTRPNTGELFF	TGTGCCAGCAGCGGAACGAGGCCGAACACCGGGGAGCTGTTTTTT
TRBV7-2	-	TRBD1	TRBJ1-6	CASSPRDRGHNSPLHF	TGTGCCAGCAGCCCGCGGGACAGGGGGCATAATTCACCCCTCCACTTT
TRBV12-3/TRBV12-4	many	-	TRBJ2-4	CASSFGQGSTKNIQYF	TGTGCCAGCAGTTTTGGGCAGGGGTCGACCAAAAACATTCAGTACTTC
TRBV11-3	many	TRBD2	TRBJ2-1	CASSWGTSGMNEQFF	TGTGCCAGCAGCTGGGGGACTAGCGGGATGAATGAGCAGTTCTTC